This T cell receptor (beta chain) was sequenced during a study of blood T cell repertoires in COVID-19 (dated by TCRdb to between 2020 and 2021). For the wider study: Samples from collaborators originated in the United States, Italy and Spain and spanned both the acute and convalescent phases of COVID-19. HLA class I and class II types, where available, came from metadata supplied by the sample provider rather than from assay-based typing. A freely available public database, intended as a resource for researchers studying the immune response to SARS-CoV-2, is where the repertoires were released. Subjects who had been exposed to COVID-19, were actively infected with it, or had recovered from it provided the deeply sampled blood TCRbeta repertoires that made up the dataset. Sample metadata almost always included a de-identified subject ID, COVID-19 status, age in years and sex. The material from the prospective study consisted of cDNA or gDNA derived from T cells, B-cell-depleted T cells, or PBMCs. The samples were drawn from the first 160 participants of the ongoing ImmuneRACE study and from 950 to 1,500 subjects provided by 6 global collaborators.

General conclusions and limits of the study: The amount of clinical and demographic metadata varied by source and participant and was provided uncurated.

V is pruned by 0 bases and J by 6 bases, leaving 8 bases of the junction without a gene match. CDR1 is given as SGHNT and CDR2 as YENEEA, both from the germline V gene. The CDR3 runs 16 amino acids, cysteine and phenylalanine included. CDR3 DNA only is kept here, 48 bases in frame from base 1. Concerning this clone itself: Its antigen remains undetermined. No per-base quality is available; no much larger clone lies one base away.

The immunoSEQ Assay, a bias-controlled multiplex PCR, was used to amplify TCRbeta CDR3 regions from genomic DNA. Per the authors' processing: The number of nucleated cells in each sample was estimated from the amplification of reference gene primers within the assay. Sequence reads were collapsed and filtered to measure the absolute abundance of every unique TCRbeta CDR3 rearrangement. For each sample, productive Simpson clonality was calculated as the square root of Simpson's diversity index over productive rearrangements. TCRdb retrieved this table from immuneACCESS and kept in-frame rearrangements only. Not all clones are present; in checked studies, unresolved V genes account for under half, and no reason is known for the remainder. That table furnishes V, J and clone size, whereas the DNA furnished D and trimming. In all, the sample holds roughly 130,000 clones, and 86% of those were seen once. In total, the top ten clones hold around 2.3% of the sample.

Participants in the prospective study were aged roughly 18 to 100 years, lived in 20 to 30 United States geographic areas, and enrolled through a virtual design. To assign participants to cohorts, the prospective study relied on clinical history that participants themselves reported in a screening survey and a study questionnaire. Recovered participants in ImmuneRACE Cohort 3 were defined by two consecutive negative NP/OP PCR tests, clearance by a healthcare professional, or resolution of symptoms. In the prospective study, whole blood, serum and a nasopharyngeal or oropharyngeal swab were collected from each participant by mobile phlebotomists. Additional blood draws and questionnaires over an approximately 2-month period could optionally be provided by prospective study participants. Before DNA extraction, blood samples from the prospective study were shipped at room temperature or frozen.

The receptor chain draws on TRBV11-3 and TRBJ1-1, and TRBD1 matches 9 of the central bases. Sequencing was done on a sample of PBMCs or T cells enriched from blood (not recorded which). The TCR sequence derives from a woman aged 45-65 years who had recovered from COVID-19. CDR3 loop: CASSLEDLGTGSEAFF. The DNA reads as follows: TGTGCCAGCAGCTTAGAGGATTTAGGGACAGGGTCTGAAGCTTTCTTT.